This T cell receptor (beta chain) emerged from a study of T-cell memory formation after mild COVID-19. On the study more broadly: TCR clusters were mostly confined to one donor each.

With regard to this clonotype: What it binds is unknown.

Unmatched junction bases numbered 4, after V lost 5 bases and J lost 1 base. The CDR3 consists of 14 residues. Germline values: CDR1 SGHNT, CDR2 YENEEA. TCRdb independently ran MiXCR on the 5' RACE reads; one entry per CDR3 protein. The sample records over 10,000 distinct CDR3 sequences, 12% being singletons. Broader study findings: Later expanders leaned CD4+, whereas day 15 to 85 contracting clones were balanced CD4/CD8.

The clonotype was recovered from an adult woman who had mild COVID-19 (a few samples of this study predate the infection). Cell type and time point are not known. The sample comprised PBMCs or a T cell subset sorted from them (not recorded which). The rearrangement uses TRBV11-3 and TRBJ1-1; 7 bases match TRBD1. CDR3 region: CASSRWTGNTEAFF. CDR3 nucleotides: TGTGCCAGCAGCCGTTGGACAGGGAACACTGAAGCTTTCTTT.